The rows below give T cell receptor beta chains drawn from one sample of a study of vaccination and CD4 T cells after COVID-19. Antigens for these TCRs are unknown. MiXCR, applied by TCRdb to the PCR reads, yields one record per CDR3 protein. Among fewer than 12,000 distinct CDR3 sequences listed, 45% to 60% were seen once. Material: CD4+ T cells from blood, cultured in vitro. These receptors all stem from a human donor who had recovered from COVID-19. CDR3s leave out the opening cysteine and the closing phenylalanine or tryptophan. Fields, in order: J gene, V gene, CDR3 protein.

TRBJ2-4 TRBV19 ASRPTSGTGEDIQY
TRBJ2-3 TRBV30 AWSTAYGTRDTQY
TRBJ1-2 TRBV2 ASTMRGGHYGYT
TRBJ2-1 TRBV19 ASSVDRVYNEQF
TRBJ2-1 TRBV2 ASGSYNEQF
TRBJ2-3 TRBV20-1 SGRGPGWDTQY
TRBJ1-1 TRBV4-3 ASSRDTKPKGGDEAF
TRBJ1-2 TRBV10-3 AIRETEDYGYT
TRBJ2-5 TRBV19 ASSQDGGEVGTQY
TRBJ2-7 TRBV2 ASSVGRDGEY
TRBJ1-6 TRBV6-5 ASSYHQNSPLH
TRBJ2-1 TRBV11-3 ASRRDNGVNEQF
TRBJ1-2 TRBV7-8 ASSLRPGVNYGYT
TRBJ2-1 TRBV5-3 ARSLVANEQF
TRBJ1-1 TRBV4-3 ASSQDMNTEAF
TRBJ2-3 TRBV20-1 SPAFTTDTQY
TRBJ1-5 TRBV6-1 ASSADRGSNQPQH
TRBJ2-2 TRBV11-3 ASSPLTGDGELF
TRBJ1-1 TRBV12-1 ASSFSRGRNTEAF
TRBJ2-3 TRBV10-3 AIRGGPPDTQY
TRBJ2-2 TRBV7-9 ASSFPKDSIGELF
TRBJ2-3 TRBV20-1 SARDSSIASDTQY
TRBJ2-7 TRBV15 ATSRDEEIYEQY
TRBJ1-1 TRBV7-2 ASSPGQVNTEAF
TRBJ2-3 TRBV6-1 ASSPRGSTDTQY
TRBJ1-6 TRBV6-1 ASRAGTGAANSPLH
TRBJ1-1 TRBV20-1 SAPRGTGDTEAF
TRBJ1-1 TRBV7-6 ASSWDRRNTEAF